This T cell receptor (beta chain) derives from a study of cytomegalovirus exposure and HLA in healthy donors. With regard to this clone: An end of the junction does not agree with germline; a read error may underlie this.

This CDR3 has 17 amino acids. Germline CDR1 reads LNHDA; CDR2 reads SQIVND (reference sequence). 60 Vbeta and 13 Jbeta primers were used in PCR. Data came from immunoSEQ multiplex PCR; TCRdb stores just in-frame clones and leaves some out. The profile shows about 120,000 clones, 65% to 90% of them singletons. The chain uses TRBV19 and TRBJ2-4; 11 bases agree with TRBD1. Sequencing was performed on PBMCs. The receptor was isolated from a man younger than 40 in good health and CMV-seronegative. In nucleotides, the CDR3 is TGTGCCAGTAGTTCCCGGACAGGGGGCGGTCACAAAAACAGTCAGTACTTC. Translation gives CASSSRTGGGHKNSQYF.